Sequencing of this T cell receptor (beta chain) was carried out in a study of blood T cells in healthy people across ages. Findings and caveats of the study: What prevented conclusive comparison of naive and antigen-experienced cells was that PBMCs were unsorted.

From germline, CDR1 is SGHAT and CDR2 FQNNGV. CDR3 size: 14 residues. The V and J ends lost 1 base and 6 bases respectively, with 11 bases between them. A second PCR, run for about 7 to 11 cycles, used a sample-barcoded 5' primer plus a J-beta primer mix. The authors tagged each cDNA molecule using a template-switch adaptor with 12 random nucleotides. TCRdb fed the 5' RACE reads into MiXCR, producing one record per CDR3 protein. The table records approximately 880,000 distinct CDR3 sequences, roughly 52% of them present only once. Caucasian individuals from Russia who were healthy and aged 6 to 90 acted as donors. This clonotype was seen repeatedly, ten times or more. Its antigen is currently unknown.

Sequenced input: blood. The sequence was collected from a young man in good health. The J gene is TRBJ2-3, the V gene TRBV11-2; D gene unclear. CDR3 in amino acids: CASSLVGPGDTQYF. The CDR3, as DNA: TGTGCCAGCAGCTTAGTAGGGCCCGGCGATACGCAGTATTTT.